This TCR beta chain was captured in a study of CD8 T cells in Susac syndrome. Random-hexamer reverse transcription was applied to about 0.45 to 1 ug RNA. From the immunoSEQ multiplex PCR reads, TCRdb called clonotypes with MiXCR, one entry per CDR3 protein. The data hold under 200,000 distinct CDR3 sequences, with approximately 95% observed a single time. Germline V lookup: CDR1 DFQATT, CDR2 SNEGSKA (reference sequence). There are 14 residues in the CDR3. Trimming stripped 1 base from V and 0 bases from J, with 10 bases between. The sample taken for sequencing was CD4+ T cells from PBMCs. This clonotype was sampled from a human donor with Susac syndrome. The V and J genes are TRBV20-1 and TRBJ2-7, with D perhaps matching TRBD2 (6 bases). CDR3 protein: CSARGDSYSYEQYF. As DNA, the CDR3 is TGCAGTGCTAGAGGGGACTCATACTCCTACGAGCAGTACTTC.